This T cell receptor beta chain was sequenced during a study of T-cell memory formation after mild COVID-19. General study results and limits: A second wave expanding day 15 to 37 was CD4+-biased; contracting clones were balanced. A second wave of clones peaked on day 37, and their SARS-CoV-2 specificity went unconfirmed. The study detected some responding clones in pre-infection memory, suggesting cross-reactive memory joined.

In the case of this clonotype: Its antigen remains unidentified.

The TCR alpha and TCR beta cDNA libraries, bearing sample barcodes and UMIs, were generated by 5'RACE using constant-segment primers. MiXCR, applied by TCRdb to the 5' RACE reads, yields one record per CDR3 protein. Here the sample spans 380,000 or so distinct CDR3 sequences, 13% to 15% being singletons. CDR3 length equals 14 residues. The germline gives CDR1 SNHLY, CDR2 FYNNEI. V dropped 3 bases and J dropped 1 base, with 10 bases sitting between them. Sequencing was carried out using PBMCs or a T cell subset sorted from them (not recorded which). The receptor's source is a man between 18 and 29 years old who had mild COVID-19 (a few samples of this study predate the infection). Cell type and time point are not known. This chain connects TRBV2 to TRBJ2-7, with D perhaps TRBD1 (6 bases). The CDR3 coding sequence is TGTGCCAGCAGTGATTCAGGGGAGTCCTACGAGCAGTACGTC. Protein: CASSDSGESYEQYV.